The rows below give T cell receptor beta chains drawn from one sample of a study of Ad26.COV2.S vaccination and SARS-CoV-2 variants. Assay: immunoSEQ multiplex PCR; the TCRdb copy retains only in-frame clones and omits some. The table shows about 350,000 clones, with approximately 90% occurring only once. The sequences come from peripheral blood, collected in a trial of Ad26.COV2.S vaccine versus placebo. The origin of the receptors is a person aged 18-60 years who received the Ad26.COV2.S COVID-19 vaccine or a placebo. Each CDR3 is given with its conserved first and last residue. A D gene is named only where the DNA matches it firmly. Only some rows state a clone size, as once, few, many or a class for expanded clones.

V gene	D gene	CDR3 length	J gene	clone size	CDR3 DNA	CDR3 protein
TRBV11-2	.	13	TRBJ1-2	.	TGTGCCAGCAGCTTAGATCCGAACTATGGCTACACCTTC	CASSLDPNYGYTF
TRBV4-1	TRBD2	17	TRBJ2-7	.	TGCGCCAGCAGCCCAAGGGGAGGGTCAGGGACCTACGATGAGCAGTACTTC	CASSPRGGSGTYDEQYF
TRBV7-9	.	12	TRBJ2-7	once	TGTGCCAGCAGCCTAAATGCAGGCGAGCAGTACTTC	CASSLNAGEQYF
TRBV29-1	.	13	TRBJ2-2	.	TGCAGCGTTGTTGGCAGTAACACCGGGGAGCTGTTTTTT	CSVVGSNTGELFF
TRBV6-5	.	15	TRBJ2-7	.	TGTGCCAGCTGGGATGTAGGACAGCCCGCCTACGAGCAGTACTTC	CASWDVGQPAYEQYF
TRBV2	.	13	TRBJ1-5	.	TGTGCCAGCAGTGATTGGGTCGGTCAGCCCCAGCATTTT	CASSDWVGQPQHF
TRBV11-3	.	15	TRBJ1-4	.	TGTGCCAGCAGCCCCCAGCAAAGAAGAAATGAAAAACTGTTTTTT	CASSPQQRRNEKLFF
TRBV27	.	15	TRBJ1-1	once	TGTGCCAGCAGTCCGTACACGGTCAGGTACACTGAAGCTTTCTTT	CASSPYTVRYTEAFF
TRBV4-3	TRBD2	15	TRBJ2-7	.	TGCGCCAGCAGCCATGGTAGCGGGGGCTCCTACGAGCAGTACTTC	CASSHGSGGSYEQYF
TRBV19	.	13	TRBJ2-1	.	TGTGCCAGTACGGGAGTGGTTGGCAATGAGCAGTTCTTC	CASTGVVGNEQFF
TRBV6-2/TRBV6-3	.	13	TRBJ2-7	once	TGTGCCAGCAGTTACTCTCTTCCCTACGAGCAGTACTTC	CASSYSLPYEQYF
TRBV29-1	.	11	TRBJ2-7	.	TGCAGCGTCCAGGACAACTACGAGCAGTACTTC	CSVQDNYEQYF
TRBV2	.	14	TRBJ2-2	.	TGTGCCAGCACCCCGAACAGCCTCACCGGGGAGCTGTTTTTT	CASTPNSLTGELFF
TRBV19	.	17	TRBJ2-7	.	TGTGCCAGTAGTATAGTGATACGCGGGACAGTTCCCTACGAGCAGTACTTC	CASSIVIRGTVPYEQYF
TRBV6-2/TRBV6-3	.	14	TRBJ1-5	.	TGTGCCAGCAGTTTACAGGCGCTCAATCAGCCCCAGCATTTT	CASSLQALNQPQHF
TRBV28	TRBD1	15	TRBJ1-1	.	TGTGCCAGCAGTTTGGCCGGGACAGGGGGCACTGAAGCTTTCTTT	CASSLAGTGGTEAFF
TRBV14	.	14	TRBJ2-7	.	TGTGCCAGCAGCCCGCGGGACCGATCATACGAGCAGTACTTC	CASSPRDRSYEQYF
TRBV6-5	.	14	TRBJ1-5	once	TGTGCCAGCAGTTACGACAGGCCCAATCAGCCCCAGCATTTT	CASSYDRPNQPQHF
TRBV27	.	14	TRBJ1-1	.	TGTGCCAGCAGTTTTCACAGGCAGAACACTGAAGCTTTCTTT	CASSFHRQNTEAFF
TRBV18	.	14	TRBJ2-1	.	TGTGCCAGCTCAGGGGCCACTAGATCGGGTGAGCAGTTCTTC	CASSGATRSGEQFF
TRBV3-1/TRBV3-2	.	17	TRBJ2-2	.	TGTGCCAGCAGCCAAGATGCGGGGTTAGTGGGCACCGGGGAGCTGTTTTTT	CASSQDAGLVGTGELFF
TRBV5-5	.	20	TRBJ2-6	.	TGTGCCAGCAGCTTGGCCAGCGAAGGGCTATTGACGGCTGGGGCCAACGTCCTGACTTTC	CASSLASEGLLTAGANVLTF
TRBV19	TRBD1	15	TRBJ2-2	.	TGTGCCAGCTCGGACAGGGGTAAAAACACCGGGGAGCTGTTTTTT	CASSDRGKNTGELFF
TRBV18	.	15	TRBJ2-1	.	TGTGCCAGCTCCCCGGCGGAGGGCTCCTACAATGAGCAGTTCTTC	CASSPAEGSYNEQFF
TRBV2	.	15	TRBJ1-4	.	TGTGCCAGCAGTGAGGCCGGGGCTTGGAATGAAAAACTGTTTTTT	CASSEAGAWNEKLFF
TRBV2	TRBD2	15	TRBJ2-5	.	TGTGCCAGCAAACGGACTAGCGTGGCCCAAGAGACCCAGTACTTC	CASKRTSVAQETQYF
TRBV7-2	.	12	TRBJ2-5	.	TGTGCCAGCAGCTCCTTCCAAGAGACCCAGTACTTC	CASSSFQETQYF
TRBV7-8	TRBD1	16	TRBJ2-7	.	TGTGCCAGCAGCTTAGAAGGGCAGGGGGCAGCTGTTGAGCAGTACTTC	CASSLEGQGAAVEQYF
TRBV6-1	TRBD1	14	TRBJ1-3	.	TGTGCCAGCAGTGACCGGGACAGGGTAAACACCATATATTTT	CASSDRDRVNTIYF
TRBV20-1	.	10	TRBJ2-5	once	TGCAGTGCTAAGAAGGAGACCCAGTACTTC	CSAKKETQYF
TRBV18	TRBD1	12	TRBJ1-1	.	TGTGCCAGCACGGGGACAGGGGGTGAAGCTTTCTTT	CASTGTGGEAFF
TRBV4-1	.	14	TRBJ1-4	.	TGCGCCAGCAGCCAGGGCCAGGGTCCTGAAAAACTGTTTTTT	CASSQGQGPEKLFF
TRBV7-8	.	16	TRBJ2-7	.	TGTGCCAGCAGCTTAGCGACGCCAGGGACCTCCTACGAGCAGTACTTC	CASSLATPGTSYEQYF
TRBV30	.	14	TRBJ1-5	.	TGTGCCTGGAGTGTAACAGTTGGCGGTGAGCCCCAGCATTTT	CAWSVTVGGEPQHF
TRBV29-1	.	12	TRBJ2-1	.	TGCAGCGTTGAAGGGTTTATCGGTGAGCAGTTCTTC	CSVEGFIGEQFF
TRBV5-1	TRBD1	15	TRBJ2-1	.	TGCGCCAGCAGCTTGGGGGACAGTGGATACAATGAGCAGTTCTTC	CASSLGDSGYNEQFF
TRBV28	TRBD2	16	TRBJ2-5	.	TGTGCCAGCAGTCCACCGGGACTAGCGGGAGCGGAGACCCAGTACTTC	CASSPPGLAGAETQYF
TRBV6-5	.	14	TRBJ1-1	.	TGTGCCAGCAGTTACGTTCCCGGGAACACTGAAGCTTTCTTT	CASSYVPGNTEAFF